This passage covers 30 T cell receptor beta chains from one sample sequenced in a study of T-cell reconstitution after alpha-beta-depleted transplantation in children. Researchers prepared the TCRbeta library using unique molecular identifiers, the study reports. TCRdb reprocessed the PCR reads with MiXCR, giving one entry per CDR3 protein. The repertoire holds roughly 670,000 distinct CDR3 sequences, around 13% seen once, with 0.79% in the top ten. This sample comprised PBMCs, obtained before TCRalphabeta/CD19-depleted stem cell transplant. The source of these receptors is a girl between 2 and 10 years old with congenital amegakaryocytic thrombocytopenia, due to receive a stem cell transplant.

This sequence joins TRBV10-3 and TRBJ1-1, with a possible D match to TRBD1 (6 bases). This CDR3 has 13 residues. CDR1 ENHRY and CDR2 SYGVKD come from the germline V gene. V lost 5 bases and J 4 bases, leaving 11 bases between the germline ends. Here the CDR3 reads CAISPRGATEAFF. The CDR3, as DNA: TGTGCCATCAGTCCTCGGGGGGCCACTGAAGCTTTCTTT.

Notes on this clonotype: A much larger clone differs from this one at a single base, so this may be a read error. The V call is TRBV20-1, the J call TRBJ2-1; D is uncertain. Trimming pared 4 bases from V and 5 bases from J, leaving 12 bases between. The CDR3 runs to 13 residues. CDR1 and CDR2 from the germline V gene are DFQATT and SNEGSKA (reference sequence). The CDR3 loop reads CSATSPTDNEQFF. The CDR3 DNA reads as TGCAGTGCTACTTCCCCGACCGACAATGAGCAGTTCTTC.

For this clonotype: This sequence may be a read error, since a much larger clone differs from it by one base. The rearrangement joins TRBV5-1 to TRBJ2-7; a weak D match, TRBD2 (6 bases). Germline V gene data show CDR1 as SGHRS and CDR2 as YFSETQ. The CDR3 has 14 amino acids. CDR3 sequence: CTSSFRDFSYEQYF. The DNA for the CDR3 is TGCACCAGCAGCTTCCGGGACTTCTCCTACGAGCAGTACTTC. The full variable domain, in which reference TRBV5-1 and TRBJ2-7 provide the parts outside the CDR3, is KAGVTQTPRYLIKTRGQQVTLSCSPISGHRSVSWYQQTPGQGLQFLFEYFSETQRNKGNFPGRFSGRQFSNSRSEMNVSTLELGDSALYLCTSSFRDFSYEQYFGPGTRLTVT.

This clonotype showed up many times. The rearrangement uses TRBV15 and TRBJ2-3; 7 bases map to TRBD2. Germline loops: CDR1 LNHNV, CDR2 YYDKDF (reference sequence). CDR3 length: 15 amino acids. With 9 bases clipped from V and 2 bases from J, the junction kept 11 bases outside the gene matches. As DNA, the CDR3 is TGTGCCACGGTTGAAGGCGGGAGTAACACAGATACGCAGTATTTT. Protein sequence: CATVEGGSNTDTQYF.

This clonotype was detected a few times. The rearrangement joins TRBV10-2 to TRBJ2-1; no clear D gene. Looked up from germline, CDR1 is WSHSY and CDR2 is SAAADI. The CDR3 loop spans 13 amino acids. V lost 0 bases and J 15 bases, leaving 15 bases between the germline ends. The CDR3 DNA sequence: TGCGCCAGCAGTGAGTCGAGGTTCCCCCAAGGGTTCTTC. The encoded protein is CASSESRFPQGFF.

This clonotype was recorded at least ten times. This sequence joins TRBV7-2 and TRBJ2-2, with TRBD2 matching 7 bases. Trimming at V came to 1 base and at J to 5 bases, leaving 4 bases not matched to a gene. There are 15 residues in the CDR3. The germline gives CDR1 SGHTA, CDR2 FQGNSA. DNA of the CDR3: TGTGCCAGCAGCTTAGTGGTCGGGGGGACCGGGGAGCTGTTTTTT. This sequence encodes CASSLVVGGTGELFF.

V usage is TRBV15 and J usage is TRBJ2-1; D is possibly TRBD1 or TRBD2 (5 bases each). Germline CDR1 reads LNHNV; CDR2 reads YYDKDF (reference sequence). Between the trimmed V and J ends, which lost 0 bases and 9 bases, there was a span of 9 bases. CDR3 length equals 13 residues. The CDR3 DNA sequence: TGTGCCACCAGCAGAGATTCCGGGACTGAGCAGTTCTTC. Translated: CATSRDSGTEQFF. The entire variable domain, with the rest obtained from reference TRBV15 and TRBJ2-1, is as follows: DAMVIQNPRYQVTQFGKPVTLSCSQTLNHNVMYWYQQKSSQAPKLLFHYYDKDFNNEADTPDNFQSRRPNTSFCFLDIRSPGLGDTAMYLCATSRDSGTEQFFGPGTRLTVL.

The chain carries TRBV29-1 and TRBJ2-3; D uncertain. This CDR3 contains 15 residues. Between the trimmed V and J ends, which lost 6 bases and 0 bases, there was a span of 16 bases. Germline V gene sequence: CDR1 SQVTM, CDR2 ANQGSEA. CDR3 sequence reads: CSVSTFDPSTDTQYF. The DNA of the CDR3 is TGCAGCGTCTCCACCTTCGACCCTAGCACAGATACGCAGTATTTT.

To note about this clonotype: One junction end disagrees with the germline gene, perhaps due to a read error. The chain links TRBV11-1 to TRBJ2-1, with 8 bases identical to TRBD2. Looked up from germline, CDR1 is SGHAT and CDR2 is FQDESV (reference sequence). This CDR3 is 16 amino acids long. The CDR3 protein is CASSFGAGESYNEQIF. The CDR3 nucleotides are TGTGCCAGCAGCTTCGGAGCGGGAGAATCCTACAATGAGCAGATCTTC.

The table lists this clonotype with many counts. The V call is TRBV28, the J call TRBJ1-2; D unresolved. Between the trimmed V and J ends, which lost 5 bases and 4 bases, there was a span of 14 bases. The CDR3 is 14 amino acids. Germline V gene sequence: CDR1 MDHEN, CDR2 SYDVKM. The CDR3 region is CASSTSEALYGYTF. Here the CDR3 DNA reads TGTGCCAGCAGTACCTCGGAGGCGCTCTATGGCTACACCTTC.

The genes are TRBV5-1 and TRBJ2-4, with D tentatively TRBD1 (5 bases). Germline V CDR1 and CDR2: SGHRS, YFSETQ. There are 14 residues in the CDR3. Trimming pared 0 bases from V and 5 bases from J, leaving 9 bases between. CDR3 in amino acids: CASSLAGSQNIQYF. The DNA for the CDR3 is TGCGCCAGCAGCTTGGCAGGGTCTCAAAACATTCAGTACTTC.

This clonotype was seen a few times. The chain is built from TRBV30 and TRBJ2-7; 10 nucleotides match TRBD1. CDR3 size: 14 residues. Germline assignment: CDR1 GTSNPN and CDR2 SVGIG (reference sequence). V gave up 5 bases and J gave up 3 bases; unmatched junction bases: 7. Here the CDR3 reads CAWDRTGGFYEQYF. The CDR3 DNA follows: TGTGCCTGGGATAGGACAGGGGGATTCTACGAGCAGTACTTC.

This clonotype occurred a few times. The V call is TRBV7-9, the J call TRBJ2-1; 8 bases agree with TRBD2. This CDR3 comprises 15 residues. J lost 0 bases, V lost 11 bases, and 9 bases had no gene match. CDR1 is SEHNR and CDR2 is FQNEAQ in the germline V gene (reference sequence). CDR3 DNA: TGTGCCGGGGCTAGCGGGCATAGCTCCTACAATGAGCAGTTCTTC. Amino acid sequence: CAGASGHSSYNEQFF.

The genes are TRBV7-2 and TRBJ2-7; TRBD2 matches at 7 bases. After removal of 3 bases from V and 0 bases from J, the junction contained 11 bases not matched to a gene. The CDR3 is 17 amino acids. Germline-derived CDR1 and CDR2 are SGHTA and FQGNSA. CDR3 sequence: CASSFSRVASGSYEQYF. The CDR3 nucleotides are TGTGCCAGCAGCTTTAGTAGGGTGGCTAGCGGCTCCTACGAGCAGTACTTC.

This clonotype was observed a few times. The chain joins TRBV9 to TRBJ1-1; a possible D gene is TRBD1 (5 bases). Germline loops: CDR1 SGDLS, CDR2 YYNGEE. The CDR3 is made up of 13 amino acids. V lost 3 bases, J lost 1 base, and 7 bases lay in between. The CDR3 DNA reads TGTGCCAGCAGCGCGCAGGGGAACACTGAAGCTTTCTTT. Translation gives CASSAQGNTEAFF.

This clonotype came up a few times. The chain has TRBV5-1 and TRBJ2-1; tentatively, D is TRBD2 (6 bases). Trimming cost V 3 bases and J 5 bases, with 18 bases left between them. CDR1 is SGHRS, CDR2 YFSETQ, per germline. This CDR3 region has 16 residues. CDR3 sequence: CASSSRVVAGHNEQFF. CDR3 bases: TGCGCCAGCAGCTCCCGGGTGGTTGCGGGGCACAATGAGCAGTTCTTC.

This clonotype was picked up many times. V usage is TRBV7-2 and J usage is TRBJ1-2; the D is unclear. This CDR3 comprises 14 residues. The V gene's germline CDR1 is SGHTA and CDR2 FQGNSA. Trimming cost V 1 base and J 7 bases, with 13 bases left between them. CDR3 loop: CASSLVWANRGYTF. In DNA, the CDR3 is TGTGCCAGCAGCTTAGTCTGGGCCAACCGTGGCTACACCTTC.

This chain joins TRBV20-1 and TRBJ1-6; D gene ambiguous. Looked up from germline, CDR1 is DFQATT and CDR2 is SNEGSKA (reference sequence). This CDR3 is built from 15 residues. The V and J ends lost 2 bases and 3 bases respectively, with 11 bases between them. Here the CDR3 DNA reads TGCAGTGCTAGAACAGCTGGGCACTATAATTCACCCCTCCACTTT. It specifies CSARTAGHYNSPLHF.

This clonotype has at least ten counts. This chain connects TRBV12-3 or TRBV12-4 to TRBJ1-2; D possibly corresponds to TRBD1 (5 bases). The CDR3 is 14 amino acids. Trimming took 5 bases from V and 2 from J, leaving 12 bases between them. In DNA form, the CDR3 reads TGTGCCAGCAGTGGCCTGACAGTCAACTATGGCTACACCTTC. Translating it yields CASSGLTVNYGYTF.

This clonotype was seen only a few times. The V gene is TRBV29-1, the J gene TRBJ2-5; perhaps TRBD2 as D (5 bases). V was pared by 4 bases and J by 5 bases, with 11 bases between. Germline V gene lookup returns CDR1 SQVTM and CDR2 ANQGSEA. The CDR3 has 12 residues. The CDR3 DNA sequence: TGCAGCGTTGTTTACAGCGGCGAGACCCAGTACTTC. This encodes CSVVYSGETQYF. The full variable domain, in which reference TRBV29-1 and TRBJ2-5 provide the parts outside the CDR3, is SAVISQKPSRDICQRGTSLTIQCQVDSQVTMMFWYRQQPGQSLTLIATANQGSEATYESGFVIDKFPISRPNLTFSTLTVSNMSPEDSSIYLCSVVYSGETQYFGPGTRLLVL.

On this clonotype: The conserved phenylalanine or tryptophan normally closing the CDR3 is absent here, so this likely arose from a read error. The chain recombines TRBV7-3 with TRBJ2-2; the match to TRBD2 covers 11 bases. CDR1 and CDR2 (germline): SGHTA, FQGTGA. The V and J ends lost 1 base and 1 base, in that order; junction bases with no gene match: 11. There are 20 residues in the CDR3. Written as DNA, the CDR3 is TGTGCCAGCAGCTTAATTACGGCTTCTGGGACTAGCGGGAACACCGGGGAGCTGTTTTCT. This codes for CASSLITASGTSGNTGELFS.

CDR3 in amino acids: CASSLYGGTGTYNEQFF. CDR3 sequence (DNA): TGTGCCAGCAGCTTATACGGAGGGACAGGGACTTACAATGAGCAGTTCTTC. The chain carries TRBV7-2 and TRBJ2-1; 9 bases line up with TRBD1. With 2 bases clipped from V and 4 bases from J, the junction kept 9 bases outside the gene matches. Looked up from germline, CDR1 is SGHTA and CDR2 is FQGNSA. This CDR3 is 17 amino acids long.

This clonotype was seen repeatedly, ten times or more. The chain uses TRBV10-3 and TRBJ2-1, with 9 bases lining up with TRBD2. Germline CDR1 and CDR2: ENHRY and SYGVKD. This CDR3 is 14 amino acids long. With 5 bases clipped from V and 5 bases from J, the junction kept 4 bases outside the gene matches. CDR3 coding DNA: TGTGCCATCAGTTTAGCGGGAGTTCACAATGAGCAGTTCTTC. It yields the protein CAISLAGVHNEQFF.

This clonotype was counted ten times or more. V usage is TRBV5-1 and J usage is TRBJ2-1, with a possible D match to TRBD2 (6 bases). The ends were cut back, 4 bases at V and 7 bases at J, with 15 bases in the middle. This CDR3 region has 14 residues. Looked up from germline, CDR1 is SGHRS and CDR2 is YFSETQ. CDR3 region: CASSPQEAGNEQFF. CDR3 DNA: TGCGCCAGCAGCCCTCAGGAGGCGGGAAATGAGCAGTTCTTC.

The CDR3, as DNA: TGTGCCATCAGGAGGACAGGAGTAGTTGATGAGCAGTTCTTC. Translated, it gives CAIRRTGVVDEQFF. V gene TRBV10-3 combines with J gene TRBJ2-1; 7 nucleotides align to TRBD1. V lost 6 bases to trimming and J lost 8 bases; unmatched junction nucleotides: 10. The germline gives CDR1 ENHRY, CDR2 SYGVKD. This CDR3 comprises 14 residues.

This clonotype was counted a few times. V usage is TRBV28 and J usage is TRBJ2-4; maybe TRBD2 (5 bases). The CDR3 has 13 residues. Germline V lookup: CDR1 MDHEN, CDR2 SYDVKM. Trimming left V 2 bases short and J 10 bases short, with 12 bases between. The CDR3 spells CASSLGRGRIQYF. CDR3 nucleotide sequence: TGTGCCAGCAGTTTAGGTAGAGGGAGAATTCAGTACTTC.

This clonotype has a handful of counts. This CDR3 reads CASSLSGGLKEKLFF. The CDR3 region has the DNA TGTGCCAGCAGCTTATCAGGGGGCCTGAAGGAAAAACTGTTTTTT. This chain joins TRBV11-2 and TRBJ1-4; 8 bases are a match to TRBD1. V gave up 2 bases and J gave up 8 bases; unmatched junction bases: 7. CDR1 is SGHAT, CDR2 FQNNGV, per germline. This CDR3 contains 15 residues.

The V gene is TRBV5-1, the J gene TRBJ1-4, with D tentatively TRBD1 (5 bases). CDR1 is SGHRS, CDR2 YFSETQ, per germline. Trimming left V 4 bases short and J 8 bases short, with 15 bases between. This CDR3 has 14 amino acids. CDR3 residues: CASSPGQGREKLFF. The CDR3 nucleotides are TGCGCCAGCAGCCCGGGGCAAGGGCGGGAAAAACTGTTTTTT. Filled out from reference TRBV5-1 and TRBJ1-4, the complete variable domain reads KAGVTQTPRYLIKTRGQQVTLSCSPISGHRSVSWYQQTPGQGLQFLFEYFSETQRNKGNFPGRFSGRQFSNSRSEMNVSTLELGDSALYLCASSPGQGREKLFFGSGTQLSVL.

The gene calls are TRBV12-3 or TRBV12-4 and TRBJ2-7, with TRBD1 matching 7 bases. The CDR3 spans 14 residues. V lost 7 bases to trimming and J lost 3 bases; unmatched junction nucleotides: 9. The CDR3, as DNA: TGTGCCAGCACCGGGGACAGCCCCTTCTACGAGCAGTACTTC. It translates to CASTGDSPFYEQYF.

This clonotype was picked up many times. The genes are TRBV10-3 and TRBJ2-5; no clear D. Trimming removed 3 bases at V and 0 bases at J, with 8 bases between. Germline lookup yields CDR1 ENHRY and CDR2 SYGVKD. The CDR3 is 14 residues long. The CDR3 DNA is TGTGCCATCAGTGATTTGGGAAACCAAGAGACCCAGTACTTC. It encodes CAISDLGNQETQYF.